This entry concerns a single TCR beta chain. Its antigen is as yet unknown. The data originate from a study of T cell responses to AZD1222 COVID-19 vaccine. Study conclusions and caveats: A mostly white British donor set with more females was recruited, and clonal diversity was possibly underestimated.

The protocol was immunoSEQ multiplex PCR, while the TCRdb copy is restricted to in-frame clones and leaves out a portion. Of some 120,000 clones in the sample, about 90% are singletons; the top ten hold over 9.5%. With 5 bases removed from V and 0 bases from J, the gap between germline ends came to 10 bases. The germline V gene has CDR1 SGHVS and CDR2 FNYEAQ. The CDR3 consists of 15 residues. The TCR sequence derives from an adult in good health. V usage is TRBV7-6 and J usage is TRBJ2-2, with D perhaps TRBD1 (5 bases). Sample: peripheral blood, taken on day 0 of AZD1222 vaccination. The CDR3 region has the DNA TGTGCCAGCAGCCCAACAGGAGCGAACACCGGGGAGCTGTTTTTT. Translated, it gives CASSPTGANTGELFF. Combining the CDR3 with reference TRBV7-6 and TRBJ2-2 gives the whole variable domain GAGVSQSPRYKVTKRGQDVALRCDPISGHVSLYWYRQALGQGPEFLTYFNYEAQQDKSGLPNDRFSAERPEGSISTLTIQRTEQRDSAMYRCASSPTGANTGELFFGEGSRLTVL.